The sequence of this T cell receptor (beta chain) was determined in a study of OX40 agonist ivuxolimab in advanced cancers. As for the study in general: Patients were given ivuxolimab, an antibody that agonizes OX40 (CD134).

Profiled with immunoSEQ multiplex PCR; TCRdb holds only in-frame clones, not every one. The table has about 70,000 clones, 80% to 95% seen once; the top ten hold around 7.3%. Study-wide results and limits: Fewer expanded clones were found on average in CD4+ than in CD8+ T cells. The study observed clonal expansion of CD4+ and CD8+ blood T cells by week 6 at 0.1 to 3.0 mg/kg. Part of the nonresponder group also had normalized T-cell clonal expansion that was low.

After removal of 4 bases from V and 2 bases from J, the junction contained 2 bases not matched to a gene. This CDR3 region has 14 residues. Germline-derived CDR1 and CDR2 are MGHDK and SYGVNS. A note on this clone: The antigen remains undetermined.

Specimen: CD4+ or CD8+ T cells sorted from blood, collected in a trial of the OX40 agonist ivuxolimab. This receptor was identified in an adult with an advanced solid tumor such as melanoma, head and neck, liver or kidney cancer. The genes are TRBV25-1 and TRBJ2-3; 8 nucleotides line up with TRBD2. The CDR3 is CASSALAVTDTQYF. CDR3 sequence (DNA): TGTGCCAGCAGTGCACTAGCGGTCACAGATACGCAGTATTTT.